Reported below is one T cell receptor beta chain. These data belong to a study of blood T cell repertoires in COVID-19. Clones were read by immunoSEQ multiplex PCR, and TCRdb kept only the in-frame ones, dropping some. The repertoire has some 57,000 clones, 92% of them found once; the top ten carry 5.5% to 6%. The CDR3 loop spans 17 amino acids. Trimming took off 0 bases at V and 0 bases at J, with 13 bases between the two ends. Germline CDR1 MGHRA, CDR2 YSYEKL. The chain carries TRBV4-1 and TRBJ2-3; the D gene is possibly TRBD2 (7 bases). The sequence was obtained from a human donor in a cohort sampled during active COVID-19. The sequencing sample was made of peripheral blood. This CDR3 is CASSQEGGGGSTDTQYF. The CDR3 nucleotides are TGCGCCAGCAGCCAAGAAGGAGGGGGGGGCAGCACAGATACGCAGTATTTT.